Each of the 10 T cell receptor beta chains below was sequenced from the same sample in a study of tumor-infiltrating lymphocytes in primary liver carcinoma. The roughly 19-32 mg bulk tissue piece was not sorted before simultaneous RNA and DNA extraction. cDNA specific to TCR beta was made from 500 ng of total RNA, with a constant-region primer employed for priming. Slightly modified ARM-PCR with three nested multiplex PCR rounds yielded TCR beta libraries. The opening two PCR rounds, about 11 cycles each, paired TRBV1-TRBV30 forward primers with a C-beta reverse primer. TCRdb processed the multiplex PCR reads anew with MiXCR; each CDR3 protein has one entry. The sample has fewer than 85,000 distinct CDR3 sequences, approximately 69% seen once. The sequencing sample was made of tumor-adjacent normal liver tissue. The receptors shown here come from a man aged 40-50 years with primary liver carcinoma and hepatitis B virus infection.

This clonotype was recorded a few times. Germline is not matched at one junction end, which may reflect a read error. The chain is built from TRBV4-2 and TRBJ1-3; 12 bases map to TRBD1. This CDR3 is built from 20 residues. CDR1 LGHNA and CDR2 YNFKEQ come from the germline V gene. This chain's CDR3 is CASNQDRDRGLTLSGNTIYF. CDR3 DNA sequence: TGTGCCAGCAACCAAGACCGGGACAGGGGGCTTACTCTCTCTGGAAACACCATATATTTT.

Regarding this clonotype: With a much larger clone just one base away, this may be a read error. The gene calls are TRBV7-9 and TRBJ1-2; unclear D gene. This CDR3 is built from 13 residues. Trimming removed 10 bases at V and 8 bases at J, with 20 bases between. Germline V gene sequence: CDR1 SEHNR, CDR2 FQNEAQ (reference sequence). The CDR3: CATSFTGIGGYTF. The CDR3 coding sequence is TGTGCCACCAGTTTTACGGGGATTGGAGGCTACACCTTC.

On this clonotype itself: No conserved phenylalanine or tryptophan is present at the end of the CDR3, so a read error is the likely explanation. The chain combines TRBV10-3 with TRBJ2-7; D unclear. Germline CDR1 is ENHRY and CDR2 is SYGVKD. The ends were cut back, 3 bases at V and 3 bases at J, with 9 bases in the middle. This CDR3 comprises 13 residues. In DNA, the CDR3 is TGTGCCATCAGTGATCCGACTGTCTACGAGCAGTACCTC. Translation gives CAISDPTVYEQYL.

This clonotype was counted at least ten times. The rearrangement links TRBV10-3 to TRBJ2-6, with D possibly being TRBD2 (6 bases). Germline CDR1 reads ENHRY; CDR2 reads SYGVKD. The V end was cut by 10 bases, the J end by 2 bases, with 12 bases between. The CDR3 loop spans 14 amino acids. The CDR3 loop reads CATTRDPGANVLTF. The CDR3 DNA follows: TGTGCCACGACGCGGGATCCTGGGGCCAACGTCCTGACTTTC.

With regard to this clonotype: The conserved closing phenylalanine or tryptophan is absent in this CDR3, likely reflecting a read error. This rearrangement joins TRBV6-6 to TRBJ1-2; D not certain. Germline CDR1 and CDR2: MNHNY and SVGAGI (reference sequence). Trimming stripped 11 bases from V and 4 bases from J, with 17 bases between. CDR3 length: 13 amino acids. The CDR3 sequence is CACTAGALYGYTL. The CDR3 DNA sequence: TGTGCCTGCACCGCGGGCGCCCTCTATGGCTACACCCTC.

A note on this clonotype: Since a much larger clone is just one base distant, this may be a read error. The J gene is TRBJ1-2, the V gene TRBV25-1; 8 bases agree with TRBD1. CDR1 and CDR2 (germline): MGHDK, SYGVNS. The CDR3 consists of 13 residues. Losses at the gene ends were 10 bases for V and 4 bases for J; bases not matched to a gene: 8. The CDR3 DNA follows: TGTGCCAACGAAGACAGGGGTGCCTATGGCTACACCTTC. This translates into CANEDRGAYGYTF.

The chain carries TRBV4-1 and TRBJ2-2; D not certain. Germline CDR1 and CDR2: MGHRA and YSYEKL. This CDR3 contains 16 residues. CDR3 bases: TGCCCCAACACCCAGGATGGCCTCCCGAACACCGGGGAGCTGTTTTTT. Amino acid sequence: CPNTQDGLPNTGELFF.

A single count supports this clonotype. The chain links TRBV10-3 to TRBJ2-7; D assignment may be TRBD1 or TRBD2 (6 bases each). The CDR3 is 14 amino acids. Looked up from germline, CDR1 is ENHRY and CDR2 is SYGVKD. V lost 4 bases and J lost 6, with 16 bases in between. CDR3 coding DNA: TGTGCCATCAGTGCGGGGGACAACCGGCCCGAGCAGTACTTC. Its protein is CAISAGDNRPEQYF.

This rearrangement joins TRBV28 to TRBJ2-3; perhaps D is TRBD1 or TRBD2 (5 bases each). Trimming removed 3 bases from V and 0 bases from J, with 22 bases in between. Germline V gene lookup returns CDR1 MDHEN and CDR2 SYDVKM. The length of the CDR3 is 19 residues. The CDR3 coding sequence is TGTGCCAGCAGTTTGGGGCTGAGACAAGCGGTTCTTAGCACAGATACGCAGTATTTT. Translating it yields CASSLGLRQAVLSTDTQYF.

This clonotype was seen many times. One end of the junction fails to match germline, which may point to a read error. V gene TRBV11-2 combines with J gene TRBJ2-3; 8 bases are a match to TRBD1. This CDR3 has 15 residues. CDR1 is SGHAT, CDR2 FQNNGV, per germline. The CDR3, as DNA: TGTGCCAGCTGCTTAGAGACAGGGGGCACAGATACGCAGTATTTT. Its protein product is CASCLETGGTDTQYF.